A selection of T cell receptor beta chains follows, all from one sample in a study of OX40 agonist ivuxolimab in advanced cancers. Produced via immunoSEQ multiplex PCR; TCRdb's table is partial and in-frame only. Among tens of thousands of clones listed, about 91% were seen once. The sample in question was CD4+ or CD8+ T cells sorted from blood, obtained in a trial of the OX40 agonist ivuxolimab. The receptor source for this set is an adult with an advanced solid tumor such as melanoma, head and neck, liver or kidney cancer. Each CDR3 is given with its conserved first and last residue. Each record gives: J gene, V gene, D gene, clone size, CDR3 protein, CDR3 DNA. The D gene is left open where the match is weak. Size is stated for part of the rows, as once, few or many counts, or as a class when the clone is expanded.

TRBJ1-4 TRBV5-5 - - CASSAPGRINEKLFF TGTGCCAGCAGCGCTCCGGGACGCATTAATGAAAAACTGTTTTTT
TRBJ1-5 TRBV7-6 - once CASSLPGLNQPQHF TGTGCCAGCAGCTTACCAGGGCTCAATCAGCCCCAGCATTTT
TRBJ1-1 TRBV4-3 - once CASSQGPGLGRTEAFF TGCGCCAGCAGCCAAGGCCCGGGCCTCGGCAGGACTGAAGCTTTCTTT
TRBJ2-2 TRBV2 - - CASSWTVLDTGELFF TGTGCCAGCAGTTGGACAGTATTGGACACCGGGGAGCTGTTTTTT
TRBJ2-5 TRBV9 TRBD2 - CASSVGGLAGPQETQYF TGTGCCAGCAGCGTGGGGGGACTAGCGGGCCCACAAGAGACCCAGTACTTC
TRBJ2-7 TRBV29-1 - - CSVAVSGYEQYF TGCAGCGTTGCCGTGTCGGGTTACGAGCAGTACTTC
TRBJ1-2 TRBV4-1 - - CASSQEVGVNYGYTF TGCGCCAGCAGCCAAGAAGTGGGTGTGAACTATGGCTACACCTTC
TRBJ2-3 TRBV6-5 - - CASSGAGGVDTQYF TGTGCCAGCAGCGGGGCGGGTGGAGTAGATACGCAGTATTTT
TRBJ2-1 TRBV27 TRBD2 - CASSLSPGGPRSVF TGTGCCAGCAGTTTAAGTCCGGGAGGGCCTCGTAGCGTCTTC
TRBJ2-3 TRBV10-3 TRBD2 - CAISESTSGTDTQYF TGTGCCATCAGTGAGTCAACTAGCGGTACAGATACGCAGTATTTT
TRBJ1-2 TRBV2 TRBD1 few CASNGQGAPGYTF TGTGCCAGCAATGGACAGGGCGCCCCTGGCTACACCTTC
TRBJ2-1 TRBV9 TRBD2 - CASSPIQRDGNEQFF TGTGCCAGCAGCCCAATCCAGCGGGACGGCAATGAGCAGTTCTTC
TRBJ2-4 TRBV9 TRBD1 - CASSRDRGAAKNIQYF TGTGCCAGCAGTCGGGACAGGGGCGCGGCCAAAAACATTCAGTACTTC
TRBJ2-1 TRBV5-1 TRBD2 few CASSYSGGAAEQFF TGCGCCAGCAGCTACAGCGGGGGGGCCGCTGAGCAGTTCTTC
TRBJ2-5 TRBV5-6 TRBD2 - CASSLAGTSGAGIMETQYF TGTGCCAGCAGCTTGGCCGGGACTAGCGGAGCGGGCATAATGGAGACCCAGTACTTC
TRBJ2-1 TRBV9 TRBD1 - CASSVVQGAGGNEQFF TGTGCCAGCAGCGTAGTTCAGGGGGCAGGGGGCAATGAGCAGTTCTTC
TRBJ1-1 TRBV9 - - CASSAGTGTEAFF TGTGCCAGCAGCGCGGGGACGGGTACTGAAGCTTTCTTT
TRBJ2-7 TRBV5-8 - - CASSFREQYF TGTGCCAGCAGCTTTCGCGAGCAGTACTTC
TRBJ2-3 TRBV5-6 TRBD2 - CASSLGPSGREGTDTQYF TGTGCCAGCAGCTTGGGACCTAGCGGGAGAGAAGGAACAGATACGCAGTATTTT
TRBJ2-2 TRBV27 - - CASSPPTRTGGELFF TGTGCCAGCAGTCCCCCGACTAGGACAGGAGGGGAGCTGTTTTTT
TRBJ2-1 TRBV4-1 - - CASSQALHEQFF TGCGCCAGCAGCCAAGCTCTCCATGAGCAGTTCTTC
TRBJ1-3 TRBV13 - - CASSLGRVYSGNTIYF TGTGCCAGCAGCTTGGGTCGGGTGTACTCTGGAAACACCATATATTTT
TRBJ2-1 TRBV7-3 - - CASRLDISSYNEQFF TGTGCCAGCAGGTTGGACATAAGCTCCTACAATGAGCAGTTCTTC
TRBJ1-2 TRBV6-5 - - CASSSQGIYGYTF TGTGCCAGCAGTTCGCAGGGCATCTATGGCTACACCTTC
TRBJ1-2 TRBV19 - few CASSQLPGHFANYGYTF TGTGCCAGTAGCCAACTCCCCGGACACTTCGCCAACTATGGCTACACCTTC
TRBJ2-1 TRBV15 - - CATSNSRDRGNEQFF TGTGCCACCAGCAATAGTCGTGACAGAGGGAATGAGCAGTTCTTC
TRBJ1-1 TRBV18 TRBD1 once CASSPRTGPPMNTEAFF TGTGCCAGCTCACCACGGACAGGGCCTCCTATGAACACTGAAGCTTTCTTT
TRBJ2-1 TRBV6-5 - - CASSEGVSEQFF TGTGCCAGCAGTGAGGGGGTTTCTGAGCAGTTCTTC
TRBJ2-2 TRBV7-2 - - CASSPRVPSNTGELFF TGTGCCAGCAGCCCCAGGGTCCCCTCGAACACCGGGGAGCTGTTTTTT
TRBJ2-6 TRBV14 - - CASSPSFLGVLTF TGTGCCAGCAGCCCATCGTTTCTAGGCGTCCTGACTTTC
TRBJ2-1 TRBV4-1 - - CASSQEISGYNEQFF TGCGCCAGCAGCCAAGAGATAAGCGGGTACAATGAGCAGTTCTTC
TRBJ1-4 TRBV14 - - CASSQSLGRLEKLFF TGTGCCAGCAGCCAGTCTTTGGGGCGACTTGAAAAACTGTTTTTT
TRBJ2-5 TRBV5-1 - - CASSLWRGGHQETQYF TGCGCCAGCAGCTTGTGGCGGGGTGGGCACCAAGAGACCCAGTACTTC
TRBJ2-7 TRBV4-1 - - CASSQTIQISYEQYF TGCGCCAGCAGCCAAACGATACAGATATCCTACGAGCAGTACTTC
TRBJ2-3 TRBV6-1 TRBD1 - CASSEIGQGYGTDTQYF TGTGCCAGCAGTGAAATAGGACAGGGGTATGGCACAGATACGCAGTATTTT
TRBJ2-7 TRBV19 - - CASSTSGTYYEQYF TGTGCCAGTAGTACCTCCGGGACATACTACGAGCAGTACTTC
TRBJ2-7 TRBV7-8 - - CASSLGRITYEQYF TGTGCCAGCAGCCTCGGACGGATTACCTACGAGCAGTACTTC
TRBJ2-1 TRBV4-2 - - CASSQEEGGPYNEQFF TGTGCCAGCAGCCAAGAAGAGGGGGGGCCCTACAATGAGCAGTTCTTC
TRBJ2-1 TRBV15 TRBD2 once CATSRPREKTSGGFVAVGNEQFF TGTGCCACCAGCAGACCGAGGGAGAAGACTAGCGGGGGTTTTGTGGCTGTTGGGAATGAGCAGTTCTTC
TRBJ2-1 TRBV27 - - CASSLQGSSNEQFF TGTGCCAGCAGTTTACAGGGATCCTCTAATGAGCAGTTCTTC
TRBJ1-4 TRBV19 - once CASSRATNEKLFF TGTGCCAGTTCGAGGGCCACTAATGAAAAACTGTTTTTT
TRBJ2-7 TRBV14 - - CASSPLGVGETYEQYF TGTGCCAGCAGCCCCCTTGGTGTGGGTGAAACCTACGAGCAGTACTTC
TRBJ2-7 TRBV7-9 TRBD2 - CASSSTYPTSGRHEQYF TGTGCCAGCAGCTCAACCTACCCGACTAGCGGGAGACACGAGCAGTACTTC
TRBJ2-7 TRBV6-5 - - CASSYGENEQYF TGTGCCAGCAGTTATGGGGAGAACGAGCAGTACTTC
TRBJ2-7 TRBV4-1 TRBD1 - CASSGDSSGQYF TGCGCCAGCAGTGGGGACAGCTCGGGGCAGTACTTC
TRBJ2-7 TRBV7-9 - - CASSPTPGDEQYF TGTGCCAGCAGCCCAACGCCGGGAGACGAGCAGTACTTC
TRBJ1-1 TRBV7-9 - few CASSLSVGVDTEAFF TGTGCCAGCAGCTTATCGGTGGGGGTTGACACTGAAGCTTTCTTT
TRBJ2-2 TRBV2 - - CASGEGGRTGELFF TGTGCCAGCGGCGAAGGGGGGCGCACCGGGGAGCTGTTTTTT
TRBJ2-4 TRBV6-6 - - CASSTGTGAYF TGTGCCAGCAGTACCGGGACGGGAGCCTACTTC
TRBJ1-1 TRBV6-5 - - CASSYPGLEEAFF TGTGCCAGCAGTTATCCCGGGCTAGAAGAAGCTTTCTTT
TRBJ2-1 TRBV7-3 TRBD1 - CASSPQGVGYNEQFF TGTGCCAGCAGCCCCCAGGGGGTGGGGTACAATGAGCAGTTCTTC
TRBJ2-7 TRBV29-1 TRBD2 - CSVGGTSGTYEQYF TGCAGCGTTGGGGGGACTAGCGGGACCTACGAGCAGTACTTC
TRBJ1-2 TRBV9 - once CASSPGGAVYGYTF TGTGCCAGCAGCCCCGGGGGGGCGGTCTATGGCTACACCTTC
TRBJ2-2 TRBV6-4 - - CASSEGPTGELFF TGTGCCAGCAGTGAGGGTCCCACCGGGGAGCTGTTTTTT
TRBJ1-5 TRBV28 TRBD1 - CASSASTGNNQPQHF TGTGCCAGCAGTGCGTCGACAGGGAACAATCAGCCCCAGCATTTT